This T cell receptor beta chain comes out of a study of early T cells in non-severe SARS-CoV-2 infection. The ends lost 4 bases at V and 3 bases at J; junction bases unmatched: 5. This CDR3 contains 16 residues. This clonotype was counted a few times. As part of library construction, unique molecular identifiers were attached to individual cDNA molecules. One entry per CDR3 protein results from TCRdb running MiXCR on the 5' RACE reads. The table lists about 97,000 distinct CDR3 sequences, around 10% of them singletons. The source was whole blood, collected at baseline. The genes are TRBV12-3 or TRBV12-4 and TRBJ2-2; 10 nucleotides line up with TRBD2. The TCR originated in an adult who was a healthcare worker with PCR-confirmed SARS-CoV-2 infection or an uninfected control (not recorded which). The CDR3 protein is CASSSLAGADTGELFF. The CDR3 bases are TGTGCCAGCAGTTCTCTAGCGGGAGCAGACACCGGGGAGCTGTTTTTT.